This entry is about one T cell receptor (beta chain). The antigen is unknown. TCRdb used MiXCR to reprocess the 5' RACE reads, holding one entry per CDR3 protein. The sample contains 500,000 to 650,000 distinct CDR3 sequences, roughly 12% of which appear only once. The sample comes from a study of T cells after yellow fever vaccination. Overall study results and limits: Booster samples showed a return of most primary-vaccination clones (roughly 96% CD4, around 88% CD8). Contaminating bulk clonotypes could be abundant in FACS-sorted repertoires.

The V end lost 2 bases, the J end lost 8 bases, and 10 bases lay between the germline ends. Germline-derived CDR1 and CDR2 are DFQATT and SNEGSKA (reference sequence). This CDR3 contains 12 residues. The chain employs TRBV20-1 and TRBJ2-1, with D unresolved. The sample here was PBMCs, taken on the day of the yellow fever booster vaccination. The receptor comes from a man aged 25 to 40 who received the YFV17D yellow fever vaccine. The CDR3 DNA reads TGCAGTGCTAGATCGGAGATCGATGAGCAGTTCTTC. This gives the protein CSARSEIDEQFF.